This T cell receptor (beta chain) is drawn from a study of T-cell memory formation after mild COVID-19. The V gene end was trimmed by 6 bases and the J gene end by 0 bases; junction bases not matched to a gene: 12. Germline values: CDR1 SGHRS, CDR2 YFSETQ. This CDR3 has 17 amino acids. TCR alpha and TCR beta cDNA libraries with sample barcodes and UMIs came from 5'RACE using constant-segment primers. TCRdb passed the 5' RACE reads through MiXCR, listing each CDR3 protein once. The data contain 390,000 or so distinct CDR3 sequences, approximately 16% of them singletons. Study-wide results and limits: Researchers report contracting CD4+ clones mostly in CM and EM, with CD8+ clones in EMRA.

A note on this clonotype: No antigen is known for it.

Sequenced input: PBMCs or a T cell subset sorted from them (not recorded which). The TCR sequence derives from a man younger than 35 who had mild COVID-19 (a few samples of this study predate the infection). Cell type and time point are not known. The rearrangement joins TRBV5-1 to TRBJ1-1; 9 nucleotides match TRBD1. CDR3 DNA: TGCGCCAGCACCTATCACACCGGGACAGGGATGAACACTGAAGCTTTCTTT. This translates into CASTYHTGTGMNTEAFF.